The 32 T cell receptor beta chains below were found in one sample sequenced in a study of CD8 T cells in Susac syndrome. RNA was extracted with the RNeasy kit, and a quantity of roughly 0.5 to 1 ug was reverse transcribed using random hexamers. TCRdb re-derived calls from the immunoSEQ multiplex PCR reads in MiXCR, one entry per CDR3 protein. The table records 400,000 or so distinct CDR3 sequences, more than 80% of them present only once. Input material: CD8+ T cells from PBMCs. These receptors originate from a human donor with multiple sclerosis.

The chain combines TRBV29-1 with TRBJ2-7; possible D gene TRBD1, 6 bases. V lost 6 bases and J 2 bases, leaving 11 bases between the germline ends. The CDR3 contains 12 residues. Germline CDR1 and CDR2: SQVTM and ANQGSEA. The CDR3 DNA reads TGCAGCGTGGTGGACAGTACCTACGAGCAGTACTTC. This encodes CSVVDSTYEQYF.

The genes are TRBV5-1 and TRBJ2-7, with no clear D. Germline V CDR1 and CDR2: SGHRS, YFSETQ. CDR3 size: 12 residues. V shed 4 bases and J shed 3 bases, with 8 bases lying between them. The CDR3 DNA sequence: TGCGCCAGCAGCGCGGACGGCTACGAGCAGTACTTC. This encodes CASSADGYEQYF.

V gene TRBV2 combines with J gene TRBJ2-3, with D perhaps matching TRBD2 (6 bases). The V end lost 1 base, the J end lost 2 bases, and 13 bases lay between the germline ends. Germline V lookup: CDR1 SNHLY, CDR2 FYNNEI. The CDR3 sequence is 16 residues long. In nucleotides, the CDR3 is TGTGCCAGCAGTGAAGAGGCTAGCGTTTTCACAGATACGCAGTATTTT. Its translation: CASSEEASVFTDTQYF.

The rearrangement links TRBV7-9 to TRBJ2-1, with D possibly matching TRBD1 (7 bases). V lost 5 bases and J 8 bases, leaving 22 bases between the germline ends. The CDR3 extends over 16 amino acids. Germline V CDR1 and CDR2: SEHNR, FQNEAQ (reference sequence). The CDR3 protein is CASSTRQGGALDEQFF. The CDR3 DNA reads TGTGCCAGCAGCACTCGACAGGGAGGCGCATTGGATGAGCAGTTCTTC.

The chain has TRBV9 and TRBJ1-5; D uncertain. Germline V gene lookup returns CDR1 SGDLS and CDR2 YYNGEE. V was clipped by 0 bases and J by 1 base, with 8 bases between them. The CDR3 covers 15 residues. The CDR3 DNA reads TGTGCCAGCAGCGTAGGAGGGAGCAGCAATCAGCCCCAGCATTTT. It specifies CASSVGGSSNQPQHF.

This clonotype was detected only once. The chain uses TRBV4-1 and TRBJ2-2, with a tentative D call TRBD1 (6 bases). Germline V CDR1 and CDR2: MGHRA, YSYEKL. Between the trimmed V and J ends, which lost 8 bases and 2 bases, there was a span of 15 bases. The length of the CDR3 is 15 residues. The CDR3 protein is CASWGTGSNTGELFF. CDR3 nucleotides: TGCGCCAGCTGGGGAACAGGGAGTAACACCGGGGAGCTGTTTTTT.

This chain links TRBV29-1 with TRBJ2-7; no clear D gene. CDR3 length: 14 residues. Germline V gives CDR1 SQVTM, CDR2 ANQGSEA. The V end lost 5 bases, the J end lost 0 bases, and 14 bases lay between the germline ends. CDR3 protein: CSVLNGDSSYEQYF. CDR3 nucleotide sequence: TGCAGCGTTCTGAATGGGGATAGCTCCTACGAGCAGTACTTC.

This chain uses TRBV27 with TRBJ2-1; D ambiguous. The CDR3 sequence is 14 residues long. Germline loops: CDR1 MNHEY, CDR2 SMNVEV (reference sequence). V was shortened by 6 bases and J by 5 bases, with 14 bases between the two germline ends. CDR3 sequence: CASSRGGSDNEQFF. For the CDR3, the DNA is TGTGCCAGCAGCCGCGGCGGTTCAGACAATGAGCAGTTCTTC.

The chain employs TRBV27 and TRBJ2-7, with 7 bases matching TRBD1. The CDR3 sequence is 14 residues long. The germline gives CDR1 MNHEY, CDR2 SMNVEV (reference sequence). Losses at the gene ends were 10 bases for V and 0 bases for J; bases not matched to a gene: 9. This CDR3 reads CATRKDRSSYEQYF. The CDR3 region has the DNA TGTGCCACCAGAAAGGACAGGAGCTCCTACGAGCAGTACTTC.

The chain links TRBV30 to TRBJ1-1, with a possible D match to TRBD1 (5 bases). Between the trimmed V and J ends, which lost 0 bases and 4 bases, there was a span of 15 bases. The length of the CDR3 is 15 residues. Germline V CDR1 and CDR2: GTSNPN, SVGIG (reference sequence). The DNA for the CDR3 is TGTGCCTGGAGTGTAGAGGGGAGGGGCCCCACTGAAGCTTTCTTT. Residues: CAWSVEGRGPTEAFF.

This clonotype was detected only a few times. The junction shows a germline mismatch at one end, possibly a read error. The chain has TRBV9 and TRBJ1-5; TRBD1 matches 8 bases. CDR1 and CDR2 from the germline V gene are SGDLS and YYNGEE. The CDR3 loop spans 13 amino acids. In nucleotides, the CDR3 is TGTGCCAGCAGCCCCGGACAGGGACAGCCCCAGCATTTC. Protein product: CASSPGQGQPQHF. Complete variable domain (other parts from reference TRBV9 and TRBJ1-5): DSGVTQTPKHLITATGQRVTLRCSPRSGDLSVYWYQQSLDQGLQFLIQYYNGEERAKGNILERFSAQQFPDLHSELNLSSLELGDSALYFCASSPGQGQPQHFGDGTRLSIL.

This clonotype was counted only a few times. V is TRBV6-5 and J is TRBJ1-1; TRBD1 might be the D (5 bases). Trimming removed 0 bases from V and 6 bases from J, with 11 bases in between. Germline V CDR1 and CDR2: MNHEY, SVGAGI. The CDR3 length is 14 residues. The CDR3 reads CASSYSSGEAEAFF. The DNA of the CDR3 is TGTGCCAGCAGTTACTCATCGGGGGAAGCTGAAGCTTTCTTT.

V gene TRBV19 combines with J gene TRBJ1-2; D unclear. The CDR3 extends over 15 amino acids. Germline V gives CDR1 LNHDA, CDR2 SQIVND (reference sequence). The V end was cut by 4 bases, the J end by 4 bases, with 16 bases between. CDR3 sequence: CASSTTDLRAYGYTF. CDR3 DNA: TGTGCCAGTAGTACTACAGACCTCCGGGCCTATGGCTACACCTTC.

The genes are TRBV10-3 and TRBJ2-1; 9 nucleotides match TRBD2. V lost 3 bases and J lost 4; bases outside the gene matches: 4. Per the germline V gene, CDR1 is ENHRY and CDR2 is SYGVKD. The CDR3 length is 15 residues. CDR3 in amino acids: CAISEGGGAYNEQFF. CDR3 DNA: TGTGCCATCAGTGAAGGCGGGGGGGCTTACAATGAGCAGTTCTTC.

This clonotype was observed a few times. The chain recombines TRBV14 with TRBJ2-7, with D possibly TRBD1 on 6 matching bases. Germline CDR1 SGHDN, CDR2 FVKESK. The ends were cut back, 0 bases at V and 4 bases at J, with 10 bases in the middle. The CDR3 is 14 residues long. The CDR3 loop is CASSQDSGTYEQYF. The CDR3 DNA sequence: TGTGCCAGCAGCCAAGATTCGGGGACATACGAGCAGTACTTC.

This rearrangement joins TRBV2 to TRBJ1-2; D possibly corresponds to TRBD1 (6 bases). CDR1 is SNHLY and CDR2 is FYNNEI in the germline V gene. Trimming left V 10 bases short and J 6 bases short, with 21 bases between. This CDR3 comprises 14 residues. This chain's CDR3 is CAILDGGKGDGYTF. The CDR3 DNA is TGTGCCATCCTAGACGGGGGGAAGGGGGATGGCTACACCTTC.

The chain joins TRBV9 to TRBJ2-1, with 7 bases that match TRBD2. The CDR3 loop spans 14 amino acids. Looked up from germline, CDR1 is SGDLS and CDR2 is YYNGEE. With V trimmed by 8 bases and J by 5 bases, 10 bases remained unmatched. Here the CDR3 reads CASQSGEVDNEQFF. The DNA of the CDR3 is TGTGCCAGTCAAAGCGGGGAGGTGGACAATGAGCAGTTCTTC.

This clonotype appeared a few times. This sequence joins TRBV11-2 and TRBJ2-1, with D tentatively TRBD2 (8 bases). CDR3 length: 14 amino acids. The germline V gene encodes CDR1 SGHAT and CDR2 FQNNGV. Trimming pared 3 bases from V and 15 bases from J, leaving 21 bases between. CDR3 protein: CASSFPGLGGVSFF. CDR3 DNA sequence: TGTGCCAGCAGCTTTCCGGGACTAGGGGGCGTCTCGTTCTTC.

This chain links TRBV19 with TRBJ2-1; the match to TRBD1 covers 10 bases. This CDR3 comprises 11 residues. In germline, CDR1 is LNHDA, CDR2 SQIVND (reference sequence). The CDR3 nucleotides are TGTACCTCGGGACAGGGGAATGAGCAGTTCTTC. Residues: CTSGQGNEQFF.

The count of this clonotype is one. This chain connects TRBV3-1 to TRBJ1-1, with D perhaps matching TRBD1 (5 bases). The CDR3 is made up of 15 amino acids. Trimming pared 2 bases from V and 0 bases from J, leaving 10 bases between. CDR1 and CDR2 (germline): LGHDT, YNNKEL (reference sequence). The CDR3 nucleotides read TGTGCCAGCAGCCAAAGATGGGGGTTGAACACTGAAGCTTTCTTT. Protein product: CASSQRWGLNTEAFF.

V gene TRBV4-1 combines with J gene TRBJ1-4; D gene unclear. The CDR3 consists of 12 residues. Germline CDR1 reads MGHRA; CDR2 reads YSYEKL. V lost 0 bases and J 10 bases, leaving 6 bases between the germline ends. This CDR3 is CASSQDRGKLFF. The CDR3 DNA reads TGCGCCAGCAGCCAAGATCGGGGAAAACTGTTTTTT.

The chain combines TRBV6-4 with TRBJ2-2; D not resolved. The CDR3 contains 13 residues. Germline lookup yields CDR1 MRHNA and CDR2 SNTAGT. Deletions cut 6 bases from V and 3 bases from J, with 8 bases between. The CDR3 here is CASSPKDTGELFF. In DNA form, the CDR3 reads TGTGCCAGCAGCCCCAAGGACACCGGGGAGCTGTTTTTT.

This clonotype was picked up one time. The gene calls are TRBV2 and TRBJ2-7; D is tentatively TRBD1 or TRBD2 (5 bases each). Trimming took 5 bases from V and 2 from J, leaving 16 bases between them. The CDR3 has 15 residues. The V gene's germline CDR1 is SNHLY and CDR2 FYNNEI. CDR3 DNA sequence: TGTGCCAGCAGTCTCACCGGGACCGAGACCTACGAGCAGTACTTC. Translation gives CASSLTGTETYEQYF.

CDR3 loop: CASSLAGLVLEQYF. In DNA form, the CDR3 reads TGTGCCAGCAGCTTAGCGGGGTTGGTGTTGGAGCAGTACTTC. J is TRBJ2-7 and V is TRBV7-9, with D hard to call. Deletions cut 0 bases from V and 7 bases from J, with 13 bases between. CDR1 SEHNR and CDR2 FQNEAQ come from the germline V gene (reference sequence). CDR3 length equals 14 residues.

This rearrangement joins TRBV3-1 to TRBJ2-6; 8 nucleotides line up with TRBD1. Germline assignment: CDR1 LGHDT and CDR2 YNNKEL (reference sequence). After removal of 0 bases from V and 4 bases from J, the junction contained 17 bases not matched to a gene. The CDR3 runs 21 residues. DNA of the CDR3: TGTGCCAGCAGCCAAGATGTTACGGGGACAGGCGACCCGGGGGGGGCCAACGTCCTGACTTTC. Translating gives CASSQDVTGTGDPGGANVLTF.

This clonotype has just one count. V usage is TRBV6-4 and J usage is TRBJ2-3; TRBD2 matches 9 bases. J gave up 1 base and V 3 bases, and 2 bases lay outside the gene matches. Germline V lookup: CDR1 MRHNA, CDR2 SNTAGT. The CDR3 is 15 residues long. The CDR3 coding sequence is TGTGCCAGCAGTGAATCTAGCGGGGGCACAGATACGCAGTATTTT. Its protein is CASSESSGGTDTQYF.

For this clonotype: One end of the junction is discordant with germline, which a read error may explain. The V call is TRBV6-1, the J call TRBJ1-4, with 9 bases matching TRBD1. The CDR3 runs 16 residues. The germline V gene has CDR1 MNHNS and CDR2 SASEGT. CDR3 amino acids: CASKDITGGRNEKLFF. For the CDR3, the DNA is TGTGCCAGCAAGGACATTACAGGGGGCAGGAATGAAAAACTTTTTTTT.

The chain is built from TRBV29-1 and TRBJ2-1; the D is unclear. Trimming removed 1 base at V and 5 bases at J, with 9 bases between. CDR1 and CDR2 from the germline V gene are SQVTM and ANQGSEA. There are 13 residues in the CDR3. The CDR3 DNA is TGCAGCGTTGAAGGGGCAGGAGACAATGAGCAGTTCTTC. Translated: CSVEGAGDNEQFF.

The chain couples TRBV5-1 to TRBJ2-3; D is ambiguous. Per the germline V gene, CDR1 is SGHRS and CDR2 is YFSETQ. The CDR3 is 14 residues long. With 6 bases removed from V and 1 base from J, the gap between germline ends came to 12 bases. The CDR3 loop reads CASTPGPGTDTQYF. In DNA, the CDR3 is TGCGCCAGCACCCCCGGGCCCGGCACAGATACGCAGTATTTT.

This clonotype was counted once. This sequence joins TRBV5-1 and TRBJ2-1; 9 bases are shared with TRBD2. The V gene end was trimmed by 0 bases and the J gene end by 6 bases; junction bases not matched to a gene: 4. This CDR3 has 15 amino acids. In germline, CDR1 is SGHRS, CDR2 YFSETQ. The chain's CDR3 is CASSLGLAERNEQFF. The DNA of the CDR3 is TGCGCCAGCAGCTTGGGACTAGCGGAGCGCAATGAGCAGTTCTTC.

This sequence joins TRBV7-9 and TRBJ2-3; 7 nucleotides match TRBD2. Germline V lookup: CDR1 SEHNR, CDR2 FQNEAQ (reference sequence). V shed 5 bases and J 0 bases; nucleotides not matched to a gene: 5. The CDR3 runs to 15 residues. The CDR3: CASSPREDSTDTQYF. CDR3 DNA sequence: TGTGCCAGCAGCCCCCGGGAGGACAGCACAGATACGCAGTATTTT.

This clonotype was recorded once. CDR3 in DNA: TGCAGTGCTGAACACCCAGTGGGGGATTCACCCCTCCACTTT. As protein: CSAEHPVGDSPLHF. The V and J genes are TRBV20-1 and TRBJ1-6; D might be TRBD1 (5 bases). With 5 bases removed from V and 8 bases from J, the gap between germline ends came to 16 bases. CDR1 and CDR2 (germline): DFQATT, SNEGSKA (reference sequence). This CDR3 has 14 residues.